The entry below gives a single T cell receptor beta chain sequence along with its context. The antigen remains unidentified. Genomic DNA (roughly 1.8 micrograms) was obtained from cryopreserved PBMCs for construction of TCR beta libraries. The sample originates from a study of cytotoxic CD8 clonotypes in ibrutinib-treated CLL. Study-level information: Samples averaged roughly 280,000 productive templates and some 96,000 productive rearrangements.

Study conclusions and caveats: Measured clonality at baseline was greater than in age-matched healthy donors and tracked with circulating CD8+ T-cell counts.

Measured with immunoSEQ multiplex PCR; TCRdb has only the in-frame clones, and not every one. The table has some 130,000 clones, 70% to 90% seen once. Trimming stripped 4 bases from V and 4 bases from J, with 17 bases between. Germline CDR1 and CDR2: MNHNS and SASEGT. The length of the CDR3 is 17 residues. The input for sequencing was PBMCs, taken after 24 months of ibrutinib treatment. The sequence came from a human donor with chronic lymphocytic leukemia. The rearrangement joins TRBV6-1 to TRBJ1-6, with D possibly matching TRBD1 (5 bases). The DNA for the CDR3 is TGTGCCAGCAGTGTTCAAAGGGGAGGTGGTTATAATTCACCCCTCCACTTT. This translates into CASSVQRGGGYNSPLHF.